This T cell receptor (beta chain) comes out of a study of response to subunit inactivated influenza vaccine. TCRdb re-derived calls from the RT-PCR reads in MiXCR, one entry per CDR3 protein. Altogether about 540,000 distinct CDR3 sequences are present, around 21% being singletons, with the ten largest covering approximately 3%. Regarding the study as a whole: Few additional T cells are recruited per seasonal influenza vaccination, authors suggested.

The V end lost 0 bases, the J end lost 1 base, and 10 bases lay between the germline ends. There are 16 residues in the CDR3. Germline V gives CDR1 SGHRS, CDR2 YFSETQ. Points on this clonotype: The target antigen is unknown.

These data were also reused for a study on T cells expressing NK-cell markers. As that study records: UMIs were included in TCR beta cDNA generated by 5'RACE template switching. Serological testing identified seven of the eight sequenced donors as HCMV-seropositive and one as seronegative. Only alpha-beta TCR T cells were sorted in several experiments, using an anti-gamma-delta TCR antibody. The HCMV specificity of the expanded NKG2C+ T cell clones stayed unresolved.

Sequenced here: CD4+ T cells sorted from PBMCs, sampled approximately 12 days after vaccination. The chain couples TRBV5-1 to TRBJ2-2; D unclear. The source of this sequence is a man aged 50 to 60 who received an inactivated influenza vaccine. For the CDR3, the DNA is TGCGCCAGCAGCTTGGGAGCCAGGTTGAACACCGGGGAGCTGTTTTTT. This encodes CASSLGARLNTGELFF.